This T cell receptor beta chain was captured by sequencing in a study of CD8 T cells in Susac syndrome. CDR1 and CDR2 from the germline V gene are MGHDK and SYGVNS. V lost 7 bases to trimming and J lost 4 bases; unmatched junction nucleotides: 6. The CDR3 has 14 residues. The RNA, about 0.5 to 1 ug, was put through reverse transcription using random hexamers. Via MiXCR, TCRdb re-called the immunoSEQ multiplex PCR reads, giving one row per CDR3 protein. The repertoire holds 50,000 or so distinct CDR3 sequences, with 93% as singletons. This TCR was recovered from a human donor with multiple sclerosis. The chain is built from TRBV25-1 and TRBJ1-2, with TRBD1 matching over 10 bases. Sequencing was done on a sample of CD8+ T cells from PBMCs. The CDR3, as DNA: TGTGCCAGCAACGGACAGGGGGGACTCTATGGCTACACCTTC. It yields the protein CASNGQGGLYGYTF.